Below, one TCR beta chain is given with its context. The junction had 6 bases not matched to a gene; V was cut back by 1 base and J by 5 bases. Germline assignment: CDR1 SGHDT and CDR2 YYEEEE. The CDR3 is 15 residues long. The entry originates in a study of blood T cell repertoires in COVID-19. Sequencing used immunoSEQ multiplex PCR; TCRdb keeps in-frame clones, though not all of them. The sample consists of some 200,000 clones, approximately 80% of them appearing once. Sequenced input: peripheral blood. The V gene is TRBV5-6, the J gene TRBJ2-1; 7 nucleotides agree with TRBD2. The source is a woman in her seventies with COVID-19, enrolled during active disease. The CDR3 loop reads CASSLSGRPNNEQFF. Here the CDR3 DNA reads TGTGCCAGCAGCTTGTCCGGGAGGCCCAACAATGAGCAGTTCTTC. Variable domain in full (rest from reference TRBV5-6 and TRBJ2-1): DAGVTQSPTHLIKTRGQQVTLRCSPKSGHDTVSWYQQALGQGPQFIFQYYEEEERQRGNFPDRFSGHQFPNYSSELNVNALLLGDSALYLCASSLSGRPNNEQFFGPGTRLTVL.